This TCR beta chain emerged from a study of control samples from healthy donors and cancer patients. The data were produced by immunoSEQ multiplex PCR, yet TCRdb's version contains in-frame clones alone and is incomplete. The profile covers around 80,000 clones, with roughly 93% appearing a single time and roughly 3% taken by the ten largest. The CDR3 runs 17 residues. Germline values: CDR1 MNHEY, CDR2 SMNVEV (reference sequence). The trim removed 5 bases at V and 9 bases at J, leaving 19 bases unmatched. V gene TRBV27 combines with J gene TRBJ2-1; 7 nucleotides agree with TRBD2. This sequence was found in a woman under 40 in good health. Sequencing was performed on blood. CDR3 nucleotides: TGTGCCAGCAGTACCCTACTGGCGGGGGAGCTCTGGGGTGAGCAGTTCTTC. It yields the protein CASSTLLAGELWGEQFF.